The 30 T cell receptor beta chains below come from one sample, sequenced in a study of vaccination effects on CD4 cells after COVID-19. Antigen-specific CD4+ T cells expanded by the ViraFEST assay with viral peptide pools were then sequenced. Scientists isolated CD4+ T cells after a roughly ten-day culture period ended. SARS-CoV-2 infection was confirmed by PCR in the person between March and December 2020. These receptors lack a known antigen. The table came from immunoSEQ multiplex PCR; TCRdb's copy has only in-frame clones and leaves some out. Seen here are under 55,000 clones, about 75% observed once, and the top ten hold approximately 29%. The source was CD4+ T cells from PBMCs cultured with a peptide pool, collected before COVID-19 vaccination. Receptors originate from a human donor who had a prior SARS-CoV-2 infection.

The V call is TRBV5-1, the J call TRBJ2-1; 10 bases are a match to TRBD2. The CDR3 is 15 amino acids. The V gene end was trimmed by 4 bases and the J gene end by 4 bases; junction bases not matched to a gene: 5. Per the germline V gene, CDR1 is SGHRS and CDR2 is YFSETQ. CDR3: CASSAGTSVYNEQFF. In nucleotides, the CDR3 is TGCGCCAGCAGCGCCGGGACTAGCGTATACAATGAGCAGTTCTTC.

CDR3 in DNA: TGTGCCAGCAGCCGAGGACGGACTAGCTCTGGAAACACCATATATTTT. Its protein is CASSRGRTSSGNTIYF. The chain employs TRBV6-2 or TRBV6-3 and TRBJ1-3; D is unclear. The V gene lost 6 bases and the J gene lost 0 bases, with 15 bases spanning the gap. The CDR3 spans 16 residues. Germline CDR1 MNHEY, CDR2 SVGEGT.

This chain uses TRBV10-3 with TRBJ2-5; no clear D gene. Germline V CDR1 and CDR2: ENHRY, SYGVKD. V gave up 8 bases and J gave up 2 bases, with 12 bases separating them. The CDR3 totals 13 residues. CDR3 nucleotides: TGTGCCATCTCCTACAGACCACAAGAGACCCAGTACTTC. Protein sequence: CAISYRPQETQYF.

The genes are TRBV11-3 and TRBJ1-6; 8 bases are a match to TRBD1. Trimming removed 5 bases from V and 1 base from J; junction bases left unmatched: 10. Germline-derived CDR1 and CDR2 are SGHNT and YENEEA. The CDR3 has 18 residues. The DNA for the CDR3 is TGTGCCAGCAGCCCGGACAGGGAAAGGAGGTCCTATAATTCACCCCTCCACTTT. This translates into CASSPDRERRSYNSPLHF.

The V call is TRBV19, the J call TRBJ1-2; D is possibly TRBD1 (5 bases). Trimming pared 6 bases from V and 5 bases from J, leaving 10 bases between. The CDR3 covers 12 residues. The germline gives CDR1 LNHDA, CDR2 SQIVND (reference sequence). CDR3 coding DNA: TGTGCCAGTAGCGGGGACTTTTATGGCTACACCTTC. It yields the protein CASSGDFYGYTF.

V usage is TRBV9 and J usage is TRBJ1-2; D perhaps matches TRBD1 (6 bases). Germline V gives CDR1 SGDLS, CDR2 YYNGEE. The CDR3 covers 16 residues. V was pared by 5 bases and J by 4 bases, with 21 bases between. CDR3 sequence: CASSESGGRIPYGYTF. In DNA form, the CDR3 reads TGTGCCAGCAGTGAATCGGGGGGGCGGATTCCCTATGGCTACACCTTC.

V gene TRBV11-2 combines with J gene TRBJ1-1; D is uncertain. This CDR3 has 13 amino acids. Between the trimmed V and J ends, which lost 2 bases and 8 bases, there was a span of 12 bases. CDR1 is SGHAT and CDR2 is FQNNGV in the germline V gene. CDR3 sequence: CASSLYSGLEAFF. The CDR3 nucleotides are TGTGCCAGCAGCTTATATTCCGGACTCGAAGCTTTCTTT.

V and J are TRBV24-1 and TRBJ1-2, with D maybe TRBD1 (5 bases). CDR1 and CDR2 (germline): KGHDR, SFDVKD. CDR3 size: 14 residues. Trimming left V 4 bases short and J 4 bases short, with 12 bases between. The CDR3 region has the DNA TGTGCCACCAGTGACCAGACAGTGTCCTATGGCTACACCTTC. It specifies CATSDQTVSYGYTF.

The chain combines TRBV10-3 with TRBJ2-3; 7 nucleotides line up with TRBD1. The CDR3 runs 15 residues. CDR1 is ENHRY, CDR2 SYGVKD, per germline. Trimming at V came to 4 bases and at J to 2 bases, leaving 6 bases not matched to a gene. The CDR3 bases are TGTGCCATCAGTGCCCAGACAGGGCCCACAGATACGCAGTATTTT. As protein: CAISAQTGPTDTQYF.

V is TRBV7-2 and J is TRBJ2-2; D gene unclear. The CDR3 is made up of 15 amino acids. The germline V gene encodes CDR1 SGHTA and CDR2 FQGNSA. Trimming pared 3 bases from V and 1 base from J, leaving 9 bases between. The CDR3 DNA is TGTGCCAGCAGCTTCGAAATCTTGAACACCGGGGAGCTGTTTTTT. It yields the protein CASSFEILNTGELFF.

V and J are TRBV19 and TRBJ2-1; weak D call: TRBD2 (6 bases). V shed 4 bases and J shed 4 bases, with 14 bases lying between them. Germline V gene data show CDR1 as LNHDA and CDR2 as SQIVND (reference sequence). The CDR3 has 15 amino acids. The CDR3 loop is CASSRTGTVYNEQFF. The CDR3, as DNA: TGTGCCAGTAGTAGAACCGGGACTGTGTACAATGAGCAGTTCTTC. Together with reference TRBV19 and TRBJ2-1, the CDR3 gives the full variable domain: DGGITQSPKYLFRKEGQNVTLSCEQNLNHDAMYWYRQDPGQGLRLIYYSQIVNDFQKGDIAEGYSVSREKKESFPLTVTSAQKNPTAFYLCASSRTGTVYNEQFFGPGTRLTVL.

V is TRBV5-1 and J is TRBJ2-1, with 9 bases identical to TRBD2. Germline-derived CDR1 and CDR2 are SGHRS and YFSETQ. Germline trimming cut 2 bases from V and 4 bases from J; bases unmatched to any gene: 4. The CDR3 is made up of 15 amino acids. As DNA, the CDR3 is TGCGCCAGCAGCTTAATTGCGGGGGGGTACAATGAGCAGTTCTTC. This codes for CASSLIAGGYNEQFF.

A few counts support this clone. The chain is built from TRBV7-2 and TRBJ1-6, with D perhaps TRBD1 (5 bases). Trimming removed 1 base at V and 6 bases at J, with 16 bases between. CDR3 size: 17 residues. Germline V gene data show CDR1 as SGHTA and CDR2 as FQGNSA. CDR3 sequence reads: CASSLVSGSFLNSPLHF. DNA of the CDR3: TGTGCCAGCAGCTTAGTTTCAGGGTCTTTCCTTAATTCACCCCTCCACTTT. The whole variable domain, filled in from reference TRBV7-2 and TRBJ1-6, reads GAGVSQSPSNKVTEKGKDVELRCDPISGHTALYWYRQSLGQGLEFLIYFQGNSAPDKSGLPSDRFSAERTGGSVSTLTIQRTQQEDSAVYLCASSLVSGSFLNSPLHFGNGTRLTVT.

The CDR3: CASSYSPRGLREKLFF. CDR3 DNA: TGTGCCAGCAGTTACTCGCCCCGGGGGTTACGCGAAAAACTGTTTTTT. The chain has TRBV6-5 and TRBJ1-4; D perhaps matches TRBD1 (5 bases). V was trimmed by 0 bases and J by 8 bases, leaving 16 bases between them. CDR1 is MNHEY and CDR2 is SVGAGI in the germline V gene. CDR3 length equals 16 residues.

This sequence joins TRBV6-2 or TRBV6-3 and TRBJ1-5; tentative D call: TRBD1 (5 bases). Between the trimmed V and J ends, which lost 1 base and 4 bases, there was a span of 11 bases. Germline values: CDR1 MNHEY, CDR2 SVGEGT. This CDR3 has 15 residues. The CDR3: CASSYFRVGNQPQHF. The CDR3 nucleotides read TGTGCCAGCAGTTACTTCAGGGTCGGGAATCAGCCCCAGCATTTT.

The chain combines TRBV19 with TRBJ2-1, with TRBD2 identical over 13 bases. The germline gives CDR1 LNHDA, CDR2 SQIVND (reference sequence). J lost 9 bases, V lost 1 base, and 3 bases had no gene match. This CDR3 spans 15 amino acids. CDR3 in amino acids: CASSIGTSGSSEQFF. The DNA for the CDR3 is TGTGCCAGTAGTATAGGGACTAGCGGGAGTAGTGAGCAGTTCTTC.

The chain joins TRBV5-4 to TRBJ1-2; perhaps TRBD1 as D (6 bases). Germline CDR1 reads SGHNT; CDR2 reads YYREEE (reference sequence). CDR3 size: 15 residues. Deletions cut 4 bases from V and 6 bases from J, with 19 bases between. The CDR3 DNA reads TGTGCCAGCAGCACCCCCACCACCAGGGGCAATGGCTACACCTTC. Translating gives CASSTPTTRGNGYTF.

This chain joins TRBV7-3 and TRBJ1-3; D uncertain. V lost 5 bases and J 0 bases, leaving 17 bases between the germline ends. From germline, CDR1 is SGHTA and CDR2 FQGTGA. The CDR3 is 17 amino acids. The CDR3 region is CASSPKRKRSSGNTIYF. CDR3 sequence (DNA): TGTGCCAGCAGCCCTAAAAGAAAAAGAAGCTCTGGAAACACCATATATTTT.

CDR3 loop: CASSYGLTPEGYTF. The CDR3 DNA is TGTGCCAGCAGTTACGGGCTGACCCCTGAAGGCTACACCTTC. The chain has TRBV6-5 and TRBJ1-2; no reliable D call. Trimming left V 2 bases short and J 8 bases short, with 15 bases between. The CDR3 length is 14 residues. The germline V gene encodes CDR1 MNHEY and CDR2 SVGAGI.

This clone has only one observation. The genes are TRBV12-5 and TRBJ1-4, with 7 bases aligning to TRBD1. The CDR3 spans 15 residues. Trimming cost V 1 base and J 8 bases; bases outside gene matches: 7. The germline CDR1 and CDR2 sequences are LGHNT and FRNRAP. The CDR3 here is CASGLAGTEKEKLFF. The DNA of the CDR3 is TGTGCTAGTGGTTTGGCCGGGACAGAAAAGGAAAAACTGTTTTTT.

The chain couples TRBV9 to TRBJ1-6; no firm D call. Germline V gene data show CDR1 as SGDLS and CDR2 as YYNGEE. Trimming took off 0 bases at V and 7 bases at J, with 8 bases between the two ends. CDR3 length: 14 residues. The CDR3, as DNA: TGTGCCAGCAGCGTAGTAGGGAGCAATTCACCCCTCCACTTT. Amino acid sequence: CASSVVGSNSPLHF.

The chain couples TRBV14 to TRBJ1-6, with no clear D. V was pared by 0 bases and J by 8 bases, with 5 bases between. Germline lookup yields CDR1 SGHDN and CDR2 FVKESK. The CDR3 extends over 13 amino acids. CDR3 sequence reads: CASSQDLYSPLHF. The DNA of the CDR3 is TGTGCCAGCAGCCAAGATCTTTATTCACCCCTCCACTTT. The complete variable domain, with remaining parts taken from reference TRBV14 and TRBJ1-6, reads EAGVTQFPSHSVIEKGQTVTLRCDPISGHDNLYWYRRVMGKEIKFLLHFVKESKQDESGMPNNRFLAERTGGTYSTLKVQPAELEDSGVYFCASSQDLYSPLHFGNGTRLTVT.

CDR3 residues: CASSFRQGAVEKLFF. CDR3 coding DNA: TGTGCCAGCAGCTTTAGACAGGGGGCGGTTGAAAAACTGTTTTTT. This chain links TRBV7-2 with TRBJ1-4, with 10 positions matching TRBD1. CDR1 is SGHTA and CDR2 is FQGNSA in the germline V gene. The CDR3 consists of 15 residues. V lost 3 bases to trimming and J lost 7 bases; unmatched junction nucleotides: 5.

This clone has only a few counts. The chain couples TRBV7-3 to TRBJ1-1; a possible D gene is TRBD1 (5 bases). Trimming removed 6 bases from V and 5 bases from J, with 22 bases in between. The CDR3 totals 16 residues. The germline gives CDR1 SGHTA, CDR2 FQGTGA. The CDR3 spells CASSPGQFELGTEAFF. The CDR3, as DNA: TGTGCCAGCAGTCCTGGACAATTCGAACTGGGGACTGAAGCTTTCTTT.

The chain joins TRBV10-2 to TRBJ2-7; unclear D gene. There are 14 residues in the CDR3. V shed 7 bases and J shed 0 bases, with 13 bases lying between them. Germline CDR1 reads WSHSY; CDR2 reads SAAADI. CDR3 DNA sequence: TGCGCCAGCACTCAAAATGGGGTCTCCTACGAGCAGTACTTC. Its protein product is CASTQNGVSYEQYF.

The chain carries TRBV27 and TRBJ1-2, with TRBD1 matching over 8 bases. CDR1 MNHEY and CDR2 SMNVEV come from the germline V gene (reference sequence). The CDR3 loop spans 16 amino acids. The ends lost 5 bases at V and 1 base at J; junction bases unmatched: 9. The CDR3 DNA follows: TGTGCCAGCAGTCCTATTGGACAGGGCGTTAACTATGGCTACACCTTC. As protein: CASSPIGQGVNYGYTF.

The chain recombines TRBV14 with TRBJ2-3; D perhaps matches TRBD1 (6 bases). Trimming took 4 bases from V and 7 from J, leaving 15 bases between them. Germline V gives CDR1 SGHDN, CDR2 FVKESK. CDR3 length: 14 residues. The chain's CDR3 is CASSPGHTTNTQYF. The CDR3 DNA reads TGTGCCAGCAGCCCGGGACACACCACGAATACGCAGTATTTT.

V is TRBV30 and J is TRBJ1-5; D gene uncertain. This CDR3 region has 14 residues. V gave up 4 bases and J gave up 4 bases, with 14 bases separating them. CDR1 is GTSNPN and CDR2 is SVGIG in the germline V gene (reference sequence). The DNA of the CDR3 is TGTGCCTGGAACAAGGACGTCGGGAATCAGCCCCAGCATTTT. It encodes CAWNKDVGNQPQHF.

This clone was recorded only once. V is TRBV10-3 and J is TRBJ2-5; possibly TRBD1 for D (6 bases). The germline V gene encodes CDR1 ENHRY and CDR2 SYGVKD. V was shortened by 11 bases and J by 0 bases, with 10 bases between the two germline ends. The CDR3 consists of 12 residues. This chain's CDR3 is CASRQDQETQYF. CDR3 DNA: TGTGCCTCCCGACAGGACCAAGAGACCCAGTACTTC.

The rearrangement joins TRBV5-6 to TRBJ2-7, with TRBD1 identical over 9 bases. This CDR3 is built from 13 residues. The junction had 2 bases not matched to a gene; V was cut back by 4 bases and J by 3 bases. Germline-derived CDR1 and CDR2 are SGHDT and YYEEEE. The CDR3 loop is CASSADRGYEQYF. In nucleotides, the CDR3 is TGTGCCAGCAGCGCGGACAGGGGCTACGAGCAGTACTTC.